Below, one TCR beta chain is given with its context. It lacks a known antigen. Nothing much larger sits one base from this clone, and base qualities are not available. Genomic DNA was isolated from the sorted cells so that the TCRbeta CDR3 region could be sequenced. The immunoSEQ Assay was used for sequencing of TCRbeta CDR3 regions. TCRdb took this table from immuneACCESS and kept in-frame rearrangements with V and J called. Such tables lack part of the clones; where checked against another copy, unresolved V genes explain under half of the gap, and the rest is unexplained. This sample is represented by 25,000 to 40,000 clones; 85% to 95% of them were singletons. 4.5% to 5% of the sample is held by the ten biggest clonotypes. This sample was included in a study of OX40 agonist ivuxolimab in advanced cancers. In the study overall: Ivuxolimab was an agonistic, fully human IgG2 monoclonal antibody directed against OX40 (CD134), a costimulatory receptor. Intravenous ivuxolimab was administered to patients every 2 weeks at six dose levels: 0.01, 0.1, 0.3, 1.5, 3 and 10 mg/kg. Of the roughly 54 patients in dose escalation, 19 had hepatocellular carcinoma, around 15 had melanoma, 9 had renal cell carcinoma and 9 had head and neck cancer. In the dose-escalation cohort, around four fifths of patients were male, and the mean age was roughly 60 years, with a range of roughly 20 to 80. Patients were allowed to have had prior anti-PD-1, anti-PD-L1 or anti-CTLA-4 therapy, and around 37% of the dose-escalation patients had previously received checkpoint inhibitors. Partial responses occurred in three dose-escalation patients: two with cutaneous melanoma and one with hepatocellular carcinoma. Peripheral TCRbeta sequencing aimed to test whether ivuxolimab altered TCR sequence diversity and caused clonal T-cell expansion. The paper reports the monotherapy dose-escalation portion (N of about 52 patients) of the phase I ivuxolimab trial.

Counted from cysteine to phenylalanine, this CDR3 has 15 amino acids. Only the CDR3 portion is preserved as DNA: 45 bases, with reading frame beginning at the first base. The germline V gene (reference sequence) provides CDR1 LNHNV and CDR2 YYDKDF. For this chain, trimming is 5 bases at the V end and 3 bases at the J end, and the number of junction bases without a gene match is 9. Overall results and qualifications from the work: At doses of 0.1 to 3.0 mg/kg, clonal expansion of both CD4+ and CD8+ blood T cells was observed from baseline to week 6. In the 0.1-3.0 mg/kg groups, partial responders had among the lowest normalized peripheral clonal expansion, particularly in CD8+ T cells. Which antigens the clonally expanded peripheral T cells were specific for was not determined. After ivuxolimab, CD8+ T cells had more expanded clones than CD4+ T cells on average. Low levels of normalized T-cell clonal expansion were also seen in some nonresponding patients.

The trial excluded patients who had a history of autoimmune disease or who were on systemic immunosuppression. In every dose cohort, peripheral blood was drawn for TCR sequencing at baseline, cycle 4 day 1, and cycle 7 day 1. Samples came from an open-label, multicenter, first-in-human phase I dose-escalation trial of ivuxolimab. Adults with locally advanced or metastatic melanoma, renal cell, hepatocellular, or head and neck squamous cell carcinoma were enrolled in the trial. Before TCR sequencing, CD4+ T cells and CD8+ T cells were sorted from peripheral blood as separate populations. This receptor was obtained from an adult with an advanced solid tumor such as melanoma, head and neck, liver or kidney cancer. In this chain, TRBV15 is recombined with TRBJ2-7; 8 nucleotides in the junction match TRBD1. The source was CD4+ or CD8+ T cells sorted from blood, collected in a trial of the OX40 agonist ivuxolimab. The DNA sequence follows: TGTGCCACCAGCGAGGACAGGGCTCTTCTCTACGAGCAGTACTTC. This gives the protein CATSEDRALLYEQYF.